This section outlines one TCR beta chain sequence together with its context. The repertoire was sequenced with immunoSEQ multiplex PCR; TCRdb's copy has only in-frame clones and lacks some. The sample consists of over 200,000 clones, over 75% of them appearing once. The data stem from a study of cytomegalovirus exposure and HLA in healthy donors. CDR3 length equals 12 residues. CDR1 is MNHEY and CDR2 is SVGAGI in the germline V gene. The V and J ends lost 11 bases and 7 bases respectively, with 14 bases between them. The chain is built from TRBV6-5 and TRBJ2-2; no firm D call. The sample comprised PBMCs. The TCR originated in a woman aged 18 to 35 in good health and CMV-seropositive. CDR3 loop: CAARLRGGELFF. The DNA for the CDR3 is TGTGCCGCCCGGCTCCGAGGCGGGGAGCTGTTTTTT.